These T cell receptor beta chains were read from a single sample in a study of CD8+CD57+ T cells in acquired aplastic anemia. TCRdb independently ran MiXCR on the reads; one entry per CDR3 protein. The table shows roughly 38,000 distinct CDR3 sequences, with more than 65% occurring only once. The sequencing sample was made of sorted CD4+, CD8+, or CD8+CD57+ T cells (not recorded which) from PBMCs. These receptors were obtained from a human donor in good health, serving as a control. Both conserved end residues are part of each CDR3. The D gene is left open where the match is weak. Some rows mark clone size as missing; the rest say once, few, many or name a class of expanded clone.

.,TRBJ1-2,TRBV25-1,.,TGTGCCAGCAGTGAATCGGCAACCGAAGGCTACACCTTC,CASSESATEGYTF
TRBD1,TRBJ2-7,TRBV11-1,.,TGTGCCAGCAGCTTGCAGACAGGGTTGGGGTCTTCCTACGAGCAGTACTTC,CASSLQTGLGSSYEQYF
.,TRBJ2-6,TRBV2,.,TGTGCCAGCAGTGAGGGCAGGCCTGGGGCCAACGTCCTGACTTTC,CASSEGRPGANVLTF
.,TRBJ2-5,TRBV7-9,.,TGTGCCAGCAGATGGGTCAGGGACGAGACCCAGTACTTC,CASRWVRDETQYF
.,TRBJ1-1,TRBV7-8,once,TGTGCCAGCAGCTCCAGATCTACAGGGCAGTACACTGAAGCTTTCTTT,CASSSRSTGQYTEAFF
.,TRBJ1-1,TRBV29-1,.,TGCAGCGGGGAGGGATTGAACACTGAAGCTTTCTTT,CSGEGLNTEAFF
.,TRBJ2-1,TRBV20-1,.,TGCAGTGCTAGGGACCAGGGAACGGCGCAGTTCTTC,CSARDQGTAQFF
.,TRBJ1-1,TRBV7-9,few,TGTGCCAGCAGCCTAGAGGCGGGCAACACTGAAGCTTTCTTT,CASSLEAGNTEAFF
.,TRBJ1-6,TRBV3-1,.,TGTGCCAGCAGCCAATATAATAATTCACCCCTCCACTTT,CASSQYNNSPLHF
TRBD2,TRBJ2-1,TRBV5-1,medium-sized,TGCGCCAGCAGCCAGAGCGGGGGCGAGTACAATGAGCAGTTCTTC,CASSQSGGEYNEQFF
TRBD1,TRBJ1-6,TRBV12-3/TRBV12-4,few,TGTGCCAGCAGTTTAGGGGACGACAGGGCCCTCCACTTT,CASSLGDDRALHF
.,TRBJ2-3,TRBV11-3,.,TGTGCCAGCAGCTTATCGGGGCCCGATACGCAGTATTTT,CASSLSGPDTQYF
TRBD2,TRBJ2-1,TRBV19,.,TGTGCCAGCGGGGGACTAGCGGGGCCATTTTACAATGAGCAGTTCTTC,CASGGLAGPFYNEQFF
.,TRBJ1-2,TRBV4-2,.,TGTGCCAGCAGCTTGCAGGGTTGGAACTATGGCTACACCTTC,CASSLQGWNYGYTF
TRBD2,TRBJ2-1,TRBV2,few,TGTGCCAGCAGACTAGCGGACCAGGGGGAGCAGTTCTTC,CASRLADQGEQFF
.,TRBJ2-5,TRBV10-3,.,TGTGCCATCAGTGTCGGTGGGCAAGAGACCCAGTACTTC,CAISVGGQETQYF
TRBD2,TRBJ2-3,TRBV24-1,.,TGTGCCACCAGTGACCCAGTGACTAGCGGTAACAAATGGGATACGCAGTATTTT,CATSDPVTSGNKWDTQYF
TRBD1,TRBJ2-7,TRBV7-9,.,TGTGCCAGCAGTGTCCTCAGGGGGATCTCCTACGAGCAGTACTTC,CASSVLRGISYEQYF
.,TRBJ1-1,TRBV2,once,TGTGCCAGCAGTGAAGACGTTCACGGAGGCACTGAAGCTTTCTTT,CASSEDVHGGTEAFF
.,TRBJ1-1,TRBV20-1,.,TGCAGTGCTAGAGATCCGGGGACCCCCACTGAAGCTTTCTTT,CSARDPGTPTEAFF
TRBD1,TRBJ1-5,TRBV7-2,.,TGTGCCAGCAGCTTACGGACAGGGAGCAATCAGCCCCAGCATTTT,CASSLRTGSNQPQHF
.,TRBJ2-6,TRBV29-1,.,TGCAGCGTTGAAGATACCGGGGCCAACGTCCTGACTTTC,CSVEDTGANVLTF
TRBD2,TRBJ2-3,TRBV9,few,TGTGCCAGCAGCGGTAGCGGGGAAGGAGATACGCAGTATTTT,CASSGSGEGDTQYF
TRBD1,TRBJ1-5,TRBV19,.,TGTGCCAGTAGCTTACAGGGGGCCGGCAATCAGCCCCAGCATTTT,CASSLQGAGNQPQHF
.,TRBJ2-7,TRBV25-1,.,TGTGCCAGCAGTAACTCTGGGAGCTCCTACGAGCGGTACTTC,CASSNSGSSYERYF
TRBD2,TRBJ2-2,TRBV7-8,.,TGTGCCAGCAGCCCCTACTCGGGGGGGCGTACCGGGGAGCTGTTTTTT,CASSPYSGGRTGELFF
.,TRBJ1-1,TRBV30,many,TGTGCCTGGAGACTAGGGGCTGAAGCTTTCTTT,CAWRLGAEAFF
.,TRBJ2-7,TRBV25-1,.,TGTGCCAGCAGTGAATTCGGGATCCACGAGCAGTACTTC,CASSEFGIHEQYF
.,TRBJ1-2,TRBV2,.,TGTGCCAGCGTGCTTGTTGGTGGCTACACCTTC,CASVLVGGYTF
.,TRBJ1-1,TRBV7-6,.,TGTGCCAGCAGCCCCGGAGGTAACACTGAAGCTTTCTTT,CASSPGGNTEAFF
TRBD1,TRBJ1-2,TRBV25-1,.,TGTGCCAGCAGCCTCGGACAGGGACGTGGCTACACCTTC,CASSLGQGRGYTF
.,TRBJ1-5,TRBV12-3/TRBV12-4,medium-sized,TGTGCCAGCAGTTTTTCGGGAGCGCCCCACTATCAGCCCCAGCATTTT,CASSFSGAPHYQPQHF
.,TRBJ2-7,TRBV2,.,TGTGCCAGCAGTCAGTCAGAAATCACCTACGAGCAGTACTTC,CASSQSEITYEQYF
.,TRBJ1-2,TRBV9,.,TGTGCCAGCAGAGACAGGTCCGCGCAAAGAAGGGGAGGCTACACCTTC,CASRDRSAQRRGGYTF
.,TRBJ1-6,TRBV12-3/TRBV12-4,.,TGTGCCACCCGACAAAACTATAATTCACCCCTCCACTTT,CATRQNYNSPLHF
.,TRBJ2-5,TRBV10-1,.,TGCGCCACCGAACGGGGTTTTAGTCAAGAGACCCAGTACTTC,CATERGFSQETQYF
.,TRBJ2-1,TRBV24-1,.,TGTGCCACCAGTGGGGGACCTTCCTACAATGAGCAGTTCTTC,CATSGGPSYNEQFF
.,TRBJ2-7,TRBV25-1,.,TGTGCCAGCGTTTATGACGTGGGTTACGAGCAGTACTTC,CASVYDVGYEQYF
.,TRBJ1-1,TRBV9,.,TGTGCCAGCAGCGTAGTCGCGGGAGGGAACACTGAAGCTTTCTTT,CASSVVAGGNTEAFF
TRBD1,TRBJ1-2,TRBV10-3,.,TGTGCCATCAGCGCCTCGGGGGGGACAGCTAGCTATGGCTACACCTTC,CAISASGGTASYGYTF
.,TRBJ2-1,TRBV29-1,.,TGCAGCGTTGGTGGAGGACTTTACAATGAGCAGTTCTTC,CSVGGGLYNEQFF
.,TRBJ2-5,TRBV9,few,TGTGCCAGCAGCGTAGGAGGAGGAGAGACCCAGTACTTC,CASSVGGGETQYF
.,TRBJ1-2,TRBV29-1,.,TGCAGCGCGCTCGACGACGGCTACACCTTC,CSALDDGYTF
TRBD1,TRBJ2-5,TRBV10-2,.,TGCGCCAGCCAGGGGACAGGCAAGAGGACCCAGTACTTC,CASQGTGKRTQYF
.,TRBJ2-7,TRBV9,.,TGTGCCAGCAGCGTAGACAGGGACCCCTACGAGCAGTACTTC,CASSVDRDPYEQYF
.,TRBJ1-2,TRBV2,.,TGTGCCAGCATCAACAGGGTCTATGGCTACACCTTC,CASINRVYGYTF
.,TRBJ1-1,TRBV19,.,TGTGCCAGTAGCCTAAGTGCCTTGAACACTGAAGCTTTCTTT,CASSLSALNTEAFF
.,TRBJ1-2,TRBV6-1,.,TGTGCCAGCAGTGAAGGATTCACTGGGAGCACCTTC,CASSEGFTGSTF
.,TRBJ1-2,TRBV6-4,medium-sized,TGTGCCAGCAGACCGGGCCCTGAGCCTTATGGCTACACCTTC,CASRPGPEPYGYTF
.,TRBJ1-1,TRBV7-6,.,TGTGCCAGCAGCTTAGCTGGGTGGGGAGGCACTGAAGCTTTCTTT,CASSLAGWGGTEAFF
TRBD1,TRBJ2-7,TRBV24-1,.,TGTGCCACCAGTGATTCAGGGACAGCGCCCAGCGAGCAGTACTTC,CATSDSGTAPSEQYF
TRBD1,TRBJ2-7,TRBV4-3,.,TGCGCCAGCAGCCTTGGGACAGTTACCTACGAGCAGTACTTC,CASSLGTVTYEQYF
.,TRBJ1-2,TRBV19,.,TGTGCCAGTAGTCCTACGACATATAACTATGGCTACACCTTC,CASSPTTYNYGYTF
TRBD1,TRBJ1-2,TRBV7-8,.,TGTGCCAGCAGCTTAGCGGGGGGGCAGGGGGCAGAAGGCTACACCTTC,CASSLAGGQGAEGYTF
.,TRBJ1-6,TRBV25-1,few,TGTGCCAGCAGTGAGGCGGGGGGTAATTCACCCCTCCACTTT,CASSEAGGNSPLHF
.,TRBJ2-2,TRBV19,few,TGTGCCAGTCGAGGGGTGGGTACTTCCGGGGAGCTGTTTTTT,CASRGVGTSGELFF
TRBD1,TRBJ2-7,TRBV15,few,TGTGCCACCAGCAGGGACCATGGACAGGGGCGGCAGTACTTC,CATSRDHGQGRQYF
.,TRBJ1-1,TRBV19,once,TGTGCCAGTATTAAACTCGACAGGAACACTGAAGCTTTCTTT,CASIKLDRNTEAFF